A single T cell receptor (beta chain) is shown here with its context. Using immunoSEQ multiplex PCR, the repertoire was profiled, and TCRdb retains in-frame clones only, with some absent. The sample lists around 400,000 clones, around 83% seen once, with around 5.1% in the top ten. The record originates from a study of blood T cell repertoires in COVID-19. V shed 5 bases, J shed 9 bases, and the junction held 4 bases outside the gene matches. CDR3 length: 13 amino acids. Germline CDR1 is SGHTA and CDR2 is FQGNSA. The receptor was isolated from a woman aged 45-59 years who had recovered from COVID-19. This chain links TRBV7-2 with TRBJ1-6, with 7 positions matching TRBD1. Sequenced input: PBMCs or T cells enriched from blood (not recorded which). The CDR3 coding sequence is TGTGCCAGCAGCAACAGACAGGGTTCACCCCTCCACTTT. This codes for CASSNRQGSPLHF. Drawing the rest from reference TRBV7-2 and TRBJ1-6, the complete variable domain is GAGVSQSPSNKVTEKGKDVELRCDPISGHTALYWYRQSLGQGLEFLIYFQGNSAPDKSGLPSDRFSAERTGGSVSTLTIQRTQQEDSAVYLCASSNRQGSPLHFGNGTRLTVT.